What follows are 27 T cell receptor beta chains derived from one specimen sequenced in a study of shared clonotypes between healthy human individuals. TCRdb's copy holds only in-frame clones and misses some; the assay was immunoSEQ multiplex PCR. The table records 2.3 million or so clones, 85% to 95% of them present only once. The sequencing input was naive CD4+ T cells from PBMCs. Subset specified: CD45RA+ positively selected. These receptors all stem from a man aged 18 to 29 in good health. Some clones in this sample may be carry-over from other donors' samples.

The V call is TRBV7-9, the J call TRBJ1-2, with D unresolved. The CDR3 spans 15 residues. Trimming left V 3 bases short and J 5 bases short, with 16 bases between. Looked up from germline, CDR1 is SEHNR and CDR2 is FQNEAQ (reference sequence). As DNA, the CDR3 is TGTGCCAGCAGCTTGAATCGAGAGGGAGCATATGGCTACACCTTC. Protein sequence: CASSLNREGAYGYTF.

This chain connects TRBV20-1 to TRBJ1-1; D gene ambiguous. Trimming left V 6 bases short and J 7 bases short, with 12 bases between. The germline V gene encodes CDR1 DFQATT and CDR2 SNEGSKA (reference sequence). CDR3 length: 11 residues. CDR3 bases: TGCAGTGCCACCCGACGGATTGAAGCTTTCTTT. Protein product: CSATRRIEAFF.

V is TRBV5-6 and J is TRBJ2-3, with TRBD2 matching 7 bases. CDR3 length: 13 amino acids. Germline-derived CDR1 and CDR2 are SGHDT and YYEEEE. V trimming: 3 bases; J trimming: 4 bases; junction bases outside the gene matches: 2. CDR3 coding DNA: TGTGCCAGCAGCTGGCGGGGGTCAGATACGCAGTATTTT. It translates to CASSWRGSDTQYF.

This clone was seen once. The same CDR3 is also encoded by other DNA sequences in this sample. The rearrangement uses TRBV7-3 and TRBJ2-1; 14 bases fit TRBD2. Germline V gene lookup returns CDR1 SGHTA and CDR2 FQGTGA. V shed 4 bases, J shed 5 bases, and the junction held 4 bases outside the gene matches. There are 16 residues in the CDR3. The CDR3 coding sequence is TGTGCCAGCAGCTATCTGGGACTAGCGGGAGACAATGAGCAGTTCTTC. This translates into CASSYLGLAGDNEQFF.

V gene TRBV4-2 combines with J gene TRBJ2-1; 12 nucleotides line up with TRBD2. This CDR3 is 16 amino acids long. Per the germline V gene, CDR1 is LGHNA and CDR2 is YNFKEQ. Losses at the gene ends were 0 bases for V and 11 bases for J; bases not matched to a gene: 8. CDR3 amino acids: CASSQDITSGGSKQFF. The CDR3 region has the DNA TGTGCCAGCAGCCAAGATATTACTAGCGGGGGGTCAAAGCAGTTCTTC.

V and J are TRBV11-2 and TRBJ2-1; D not certain. Trimming took 2 bases from V and 13 from J, leaving 12 bases between them. The CDR3 is made up of 12 amino acids. Germline V gene data show CDR1 as SGHAT and CDR2 as FQNNGV. For the CDR3, the DNA is TGTGCCAGCAGCTTAAGTTTAGTAATTCAGTTCTTC. Residues: CASSLSLVIQFF.

Worth noting for this clone: A much more abundant neighbour one base away suggests this may be a read error. V and J are TRBV5-1 and TRBJ1-5; no clear D gene. V was shortened by 0 bases and J by 0 bases, with 7 bases between the two germline ends. Germline V lookup: CDR1 SGHRS, CDR2 YFSETQ. The CDR3 covers 15 residues. In DNA form, the CDR3 reads TGCGCCAGCAGCTTGGACGGGAATAGCAATCAGCCCCAGCATTTT. This gives the protein CASSLDGNSNQPQHF.

The rearrangement joins TRBV15 to TRBJ1-3; the match to TRBD1 covers 8 bases. This CDR3 region has 15 residues. CDR1 LNHNV and CDR2 YYDKDF come from the germline V gene (reference sequence). V shed 4 bases and J 2 bases; nucleotides not matched to a gene: 4. The CDR3 bases are TGTGCCACCAGCACCGAGACAGGGGCTGGAAACACCATATATTTT. This translates into CATSTETGAGNTIYF.

The chain recombines TRBV30 with TRBJ1-5; possibly TRBD1 for D (6 bases). The germline CDR1 and CDR2 sequences are GTSNPN and SVGIG (reference sequence). Between the trimmed V and J ends, which lost 0 bases and 7 bases, there was a span of 13 bases. CDR3 length equals 14 residues. CDR3 sequence (DNA): TGTGCCTGGAGTGTATTGGAGGGGGGACAGCCCCAGCATTTT. Translated, it gives CAWSVLEGGQPQHF.

The chain carries TRBV7-8 and TRBJ2-1; D uncertain. The CDR3 is 12 amino acids. The germline V and J ends were trimmed by 6 bases and 10 bases, with 13 bases remaining between them. Per the germline V gene, CDR1 is SGHVS and CDR2 is FQNEAQ. The CDR3 loop is CASRVLPGEQFF. DNA for the CDR3: TGTGCCAGCAGAGTCTTGCCCGGGGAGCAGTTCTTC.

The CDR3 region is CASGLQVPGSKNIQYF. As DNA, the CDR3 is TGTGCCAGCGGCTTACAGGTCCCTGGCTCCAAAAACATTCAGTACTTC. The chain uses TRBV28 and TRBJ2-4; a possible D gene is TRBD1 (5 bases). The CDR3 totals 16 residues. V lost 8 bases to trimming and J lost 2 bases, with 19 bases between them. The germline gives CDR1 MDHEN, CDR2 SYDVKM.

This clone was seen a single time. The V gene is TRBV10-3, the J gene TRBJ1-2; D ambiguous. Deletions cut 4 bases from V and 5 bases from J, with 11 bases between. The germline gives CDR1 ENHRY, CDR2 SYGVKD. The CDR3 is made up of 13 amino acids. The DNA for the CDR3 is TGTGCCATCAGTGTTACTCGGGAATATGGCTACACCTTC. The encoded protein is CAISVTREYGYTF.

The chain couples TRBV29-1 to TRBJ2-1; 8 bases are shared with TRBD2. CDR1 and CDR2 (germline): SQVTM, ANQGSEA. V trimming: 7 bases; J trimming: 4 bases; junction bases outside the gene matches: 9. This CDR3 is built from 14 residues. The CDR3 spells CSGGRREVYNEQFF. The CDR3 nucleotides are TGCAGCGGGGGGCGGCGGGAGGTGTACAATGAGCAGTTCTTC.

CDR3 nucleotides: TGTGCCAGCAGTCCACAAGAGAGCTCCTACGAGCAGTACTTC. Encoded protein: CASSPQESSYEQYF. The rearrangement joins TRBV2 to TRBJ2-7; D call uncertain. From germline, CDR1 is SNHLY and CDR2 FYNNEI. Between the trimmed V and J ends, which lost 5 bases and 0 bases, there was a span of 11 bases. This CDR3 has 14 residues.

In its sample, this clone was seen once. The chain carries TRBV9 and TRBJ2-7, with TRBD2 matching 7 bases. Germline CDR1 is SGDLS and CDR2 is YYNGEE. The junction had 4 bases not matched to a gene; V was cut back by 1 base and J by 3 bases. The length of the CDR3 is 14 residues. The CDR3 is CASSVRGGGYEQYF. As DNA, the CDR3 is TGTGCCAGCAGCGTACGGGGCGGGGGCTACGAGCAGTACTTC.

This chain connects TRBV7-3 to TRBJ2-7; 7 bases fit TRBD1. The CDR3 has 13 residues. Trimming at V came to 5 bases and at J to 6 bases, leaving 7 bases not matched to a gene. CDR1 and CDR2 from the germline V gene are SGHTA and FQGTGA. The CDR3 nucleotides read TGTGCCAGCAGCCAAGCGACAGGGCGCGAGCAGTACTTC. Residues: CASSQATGREQYF.

This clone came up once. CDR3 nucleotide sequence: TGTGCCAGCTCCCTTTCCCAGGGCGAGCAGTACTTC. This sequence encodes CASSLSQGEQYF. The chain combines TRBV28 with TRBJ2-7, with a weak D call TRBD1 (5 bases). The V end was cut by 8 bases, the J end by 6 bases, with 14 bases between. This CDR3 contains 12 residues. The germline CDR1 and CDR2 sequences are MDHEN and SYDVKM.

This rearrangement joins TRBV18 to TRBJ1-5, with no clear D. V was clipped by 4 bases and J by 0 bases, with 4 bases between them. The CDR3 has 13 residues. Germline loops: CDR1 KGHSH, CDR2 LQKENI. For the CDR3, the DNA is TGTGCCAGCTCACTAGGTAGCAATCAGCCCCAGCATTTT. As protein: CASSLGSNQPQHF.

This chain connects TRBV4-1 to TRBJ2-3; D gene ambiguous. The germline V gene encodes CDR1 MGHRA and CDR2 YSYEKL. Trimming left V 0 bases short and J 4 bases short, with 5 bases between. This CDR3 region has 13 residues. CDR3 sequence: CASSQEVADTQYF. CDR3 nucleotide sequence: TGCGCCAGCAGCCAAGAGGTAGCAGATACGCAGTATTTT.

The genes are TRBV14 and TRBJ2-3; weak D call: TRBD1 (6 bases). V lost 6 bases and J lost 6, with 16 bases in between. The germline V gene has CDR1 SGHDN and CDR2 FVKESK. This CDR3 is 14 amino acids long. CDR3 nucleotide sequence: TGTGCCAGCAGGATGATGGGGGCAGGGGATACGCAGTATTTT. Protein sequence: CASRMMGAGDTQYF. The full variable domain, its missing parts supplied by reference TRBV14 and TRBJ2-3, is EAGVTQFPSHSVIEKGQTVTLRCDPISGHDNLYWYRRVMGKEIKFLLHFVKESKQDESGMPNNRFLAERTGGTYSTLKVQPAELEDSGVYFCASRMMGAGDTQYFGPGTRLTVL.

The V and J genes are TRBV18 and TRBJ1-5; D perhaps matches TRBD1 (6 bases). Per germline, CDR1 KGHSH and CDR2 LQKENI. The CDR3 totals 15 residues. Trimming left V 0 bases short and J 7 bases short, with 13 bases between. In nucleotides, the CDR3 is TGTGCCAGCTCACCACCGGGGGCTAGAGAGCAGCCCCAGCATTTT. This encodes CASSPPGAREQPQHF.

The chain recombines TRBV6-5 with TRBJ1-2; D unresolved. Trimming stripped 7 bases from V and 4 bases from J, with 19 bases between. The CDR3 covers 15 residues. Per germline, CDR1 MNHEY and CDR2 SVGAGI. This CDR3 is CASTTHSEPPYGYTF. The CDR3 DNA reads as TGTGCCAGCACCACCCACAGCGAACCCCCCTATGGCTACACCTTC.

The sample holds one count of this clone. J is TRBJ1-1 and V is TRBV18; D not resolved. V gave up 2 bases and J gave up 4 bases, with 17 bases separating them. There are 16 residues in the CDR3. Germline V gene data show CDR1 as KGHSH and CDR2 as LQKENI. The DNA for the CDR3 is TGTGCCAGCTCACCATCTAATCAAGGCCTGGGCACTGAAGCTTTCTTT. Translation: CASSPSNQGLGTEAFF.

This clone was seen just once. The same CDR3 arises from other DNA sequences in this sample as well. The rearrangement uses TRBV7-6 and TRBJ2-7, with D unresolved. With 1 base removed from V and 0 bases from J, the gap between germline ends came to 7 bases. Germline assignment: CDR1 SGHVS and CDR2 FNYEAQ. The CDR3 has 14 residues. CDR3 amino acids: CASSLVGGSYEQYF. The CDR3 DNA is TGTGCCAGCAGCTTAGTGGGCGGCTCCTACGAGCAGTACTTC.

This chain's CDR3 is CASSDTSGSRETQYF. The CDR3 coding sequence is TGTGCCAGCAGCGATACTAGCGGGAGTAGGGAGACCCAGTACTTC. The chain employs TRBV11-2 and TRBJ2-5; TRBD2 matches at 11 bases. The CDR3 has 15 residues. The germline V gene has CDR1 SGHAT and CDR2 FQNNGV. J lost 5 bases, V lost 5 bases, and 7 bases had no gene match.

The chain couples TRBV28 to TRBJ2-7, with TRBD2 matching over 7 bases. V was clipped by 5 bases and J by 2 bases; unmatched bases: 9. The germline gives CDR1 MDHEN, CDR2 SYDVKM. The CDR3 loop spans 15 amino acids. The CDR3 nucleotides read TGTGCCAGCAGTCCCTCAGCGGGAAGGGCCTACGAGCAGTACTTC. Protein: CASSPSAGRAYEQYF.

The rearrangement uses TRBV6-6 and TRBJ1-4, with TRBD1 as a possible D gene (6 bases). The germline gives CDR1 MNHNY, CDR2 SVGAGI (reference sequence). The CDR3 has 15 residues. The V and J ends lost 2 bases and 7 bases respectively, with 14 bases between them. Here the CDR3 reads CASSYPGHIGEKLFF. The CDR3 bases are TGTGCCAGCAGTTACCCGGGACATATTGGTGAAAAACTGTTTTTT.